This TCR beta chain was captured by sequencing in a study of blood T cell repertoires in COVID-19. Study details: The United States, Italy and Spain were the sources of the acute and convalescent COVID-19 samples.

This clone has only one observation. Repertoires were generated with immunoSEQ multiplex PCR, while TCRdb's copy carries only in-frame clones and drops some. This table has 150,000 or so clones, over 80% appearing once. CDR1 is SEHNR and CDR2 is FQNEAQ in the germline V gene (reference sequence). The CDR3 loop spans 15 amino acids. V was pared by 3 bases and J by 4 bases, with 15 bases between. The source material was peripheral blood. This receptor was taken from a woman between 50 and 59 years old with acute or convalescent COVID-19. The genes are TRBV7-9 and TRBJ1-2, with D tentatively TRBD1 (5 bases). CDR3 region: CASSLDPGSTYGYTF. The CDR3 DNA reads as TGTGCCAGCAGCTTGGATCCAGGGTCAACCTATGGCTACACCTTC.